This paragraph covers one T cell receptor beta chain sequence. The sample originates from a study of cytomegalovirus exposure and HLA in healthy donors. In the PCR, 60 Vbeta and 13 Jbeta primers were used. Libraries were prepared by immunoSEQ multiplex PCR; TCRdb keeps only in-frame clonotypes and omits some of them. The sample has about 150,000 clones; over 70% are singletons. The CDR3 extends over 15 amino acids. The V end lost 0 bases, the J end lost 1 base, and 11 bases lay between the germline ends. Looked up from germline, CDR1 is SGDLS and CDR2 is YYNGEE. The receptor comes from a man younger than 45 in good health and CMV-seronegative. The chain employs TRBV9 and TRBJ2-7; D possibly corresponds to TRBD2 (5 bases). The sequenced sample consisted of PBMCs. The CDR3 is CASSVDPGGSYEQYF. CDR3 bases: TGTGCCAGCAGCGTAGATCCTGGAGGTTCCTACGAGCAGTACTTC.